This TCR beta chain was captured in a study of T cell clones after liver transplantation (dated by TCRdb to the late 2010s). For context, the study as a whole: The samples were obtained from ITN030ST, a randomized trial that attempted immunosuppression withdrawal within 2 years after liver transplantation. The studied cohort comprised 8 liver transplant recipients, 3 classified as tolerant and 5 as non-tolerant. Three of the eight recipients were HCV-positive; the others were transplanted for non-autoimmune, non-viral indications. To count as tolerant, a recipient had to stay completely off immunosuppression for at least one year without liver enzymes climbing beyond twice the upper limit of normal. Donor-reactive T cell clones were identified by TCRbeta sequencing after a pre-transplant mixed lymphocyte reaction and then tracked in post-transplant blood. No induction therapy was given to the subjects, and standard immunosuppression was administered until randomization at 12-24 months post-transplant. Blood samples were taken pre-transplant, pre-randomization before withdrawal, and post-randomization after full withdrawal or failed withdrawal. As an antigen-independent comparator for the donor-reactive sequences, third party-reactive TCRbeta sequences from pre-transplant MLRs were identified as well.

What the research found in general, with its limitations: The decline in donor-reactive sequences exceeded the decline in third party-reactive sequences, suggesting partial antigen-specific deletion that was unrelated to withdrawal success. Low numbers of available donor cells limited the measurable donor-reactive repertoire in two subjects. Because of small, heterogeneous patient numbers and non-standardized post-transplant time points, the conclusions were only preliminary. After accounting for repertoire turnover, donor-reactive detection was significantly reduced in 7 of 8 subjects for CD4 and 8 of 8 for CD8. Since no allograft tissue specimens were available, donor-reactive T cells may have migrated into the graft instead of being deleted. A significant post-transplant decrease in circulating donor-reactive CD4 TCRbeta sequences was observed in most of the 8 subjects, irrespective of tolerance or HCV status.

CDR1 SEHNR and CDR2 FQNEAQ were looked up in the germline V gene (reference sequence). There are 14 amino acids in the CDR3, from cysteine to phenylalanine inclusive. The sequence is cut down to CDR3 DNA, 42 bases in frame from base 1. Trimming removed 5 bases from V and 7 bases from J; the gene matches leave 7 bases unexplained. Unstimulated PBMCs, after thawing, were stained for CD3, CD4 and CD8 and then FACS-sorted into CD3+CD4+ and CD3+CD8+ populations. All 8 studied subjects were randomized to withdrawal of immunosuppression. The Qiagen DNeasy Blood and Tissue Kit was used for genomic DNA isolation. Frozen genomic DNA underwent high-throughput TCRbeta CDR3 sequencing by immunoSEQ, including PCR amplification, mapping, bias correction and internal controls. Turning to the authors' computational methods: Only productive rearrangements were retained, and each unique TCRbeta sequence was defined by its CDR3 nucleotide sequence together with its V and J gene. A sequence counted as donor-reactive only if the sequence showed at least 5-fold expansion in CFSE-low cells compared with unstimulated pre-transplant cells and had a frequency of at least 0.01%. Per-subject minimum frequency thresholds, based on the lowest-template unstimulated sample, ensured at least 90% detection power. Repertoire turnover was measured by Jensen-Shannon divergence between the top 1000 TCRbeta sequences post- and pre-transplant. Changes in detection of donor-reactive sequences were tested with two-sided Fisher's exact tests. As stored in TCRdb, this immuneACCESS dataset retains in-frame rearrangements with V and J assigned. A fraction of the clones does not appear; measured against another copy, unresolved V genes explain less than half of the discrepancy, and the remainder lacks a known reason. D and trimming come from the DNA, and the V and J calls and clone size come from that table. The sample table lists around 13,000 clones, less than 85% of them with a count of one. The top ten clonotypes cover over 25% of the sample.

Remarks on this clone: Its antigen is still unknown. No base qualities exist here, and no much larger clone lies one base off it.

The source was CD8+ T cells from blood, collected at the 22-month timepoint. The TCR originated in a human patient who received a liver transplant. Following a transplant, some T cells may be graft donor cells, not patient cells. The chain is encoded by TRBV7-9 joined to TRBJ2-1; the junction holds 8 bases that match TRBD1. The CDR3 sequence is CASSPRTGQNEQFF. The nucleotide sequence reads TGTGCCAGCAGCCCCCGGACAGGGCAAAATGAGCAGTTCTTC.